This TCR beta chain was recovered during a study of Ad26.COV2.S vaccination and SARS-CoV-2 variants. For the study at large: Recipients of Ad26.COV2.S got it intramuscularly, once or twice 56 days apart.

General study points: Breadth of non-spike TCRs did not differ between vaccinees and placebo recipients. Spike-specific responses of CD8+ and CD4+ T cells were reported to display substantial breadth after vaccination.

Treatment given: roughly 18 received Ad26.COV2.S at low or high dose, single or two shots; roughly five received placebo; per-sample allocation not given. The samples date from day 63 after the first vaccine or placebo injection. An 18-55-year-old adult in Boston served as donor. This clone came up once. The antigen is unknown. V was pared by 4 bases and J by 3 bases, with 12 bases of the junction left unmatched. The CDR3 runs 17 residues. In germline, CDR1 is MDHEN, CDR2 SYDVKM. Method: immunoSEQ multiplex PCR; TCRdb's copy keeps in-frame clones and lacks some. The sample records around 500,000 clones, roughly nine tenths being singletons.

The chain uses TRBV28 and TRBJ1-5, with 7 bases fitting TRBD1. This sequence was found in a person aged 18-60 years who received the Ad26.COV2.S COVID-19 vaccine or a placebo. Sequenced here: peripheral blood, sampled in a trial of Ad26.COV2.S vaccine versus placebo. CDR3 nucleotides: TGTGCCAGCAGTTCGAAACTCGGACAGGCGCTCAATCAGCCCCAGCATTTT. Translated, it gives CASSSKLGQALNQPQHF.